This T cell receptor (beta chain) was captured by sequencing in a study of HIV-infected children after antiretroviral therapy interruption. This clonotype was observed at least ten times. Unmatched junction bases numbered 11, after V lost 6 bases and J lost 4 bases. The germline gives CDR1 LNHDA, CDR2 SQIVND (reference sequence). There are 15 residues in the CDR3. RNA-based 3' RACE libraries used unique molecular identifiers. TCRdb reprocessed the 3' RACE reads via MiXCR and lists one record per CDR3 protein. The sample lists approximately 95,000 distinct CDR3 sequences; about 6.3% were seen once. This sample's treatment: PENTA 11 planned treatment interruption arm or continuous ART arm.

The TCR comes from a pool of human donors with HIV. Sequenced here: CD45RA+ CD4+ T cells from PBMCs, pooled from several time points, sampled from a donor given antiretroviral therapy, either interrupted or continuous. Subset given: naive CD4+ CD45RA+ CD45RO- T cells. This chain links TRBV19 with TRBJ1-2; 7 positions match TRBD1. CDR3 sequence: CASRDEPGQLYGYTF. Written as DNA, the CDR3 is TGTGCCAGTAGAGACGAACCGGGACAGCTCTATGGCTACACCTTC.